This TCR beta chain appears in the sequencing data of a study of OX40 agonist ivuxolimab in advanced cancers. About the research overall: Patients took ivuxolimab, an agonistic anti-OX40 (CD134) antibody.

Worth noting for this clone: This specimen includes other DNA sequences encoding the same CDR3.

The method was immunoSEQ multiplex PCR; TCRdb's version includes in-frame clones alone and lacks a portion of them. This table holds roughly 70,000 clones, approximately 86% found once. The CDR3 spans 16 residues. Germline loops: CDR1 KGHSH, CDR2 LQKENI. V lost 3 bases and J lost 2; bases outside the gene matches: 0. This sequence originates from an adult with an advanced solid tumor such as melanoma, head and neck, liver or kidney cancer. The V call is TRBV18, the J call TRBJ2-1, with 14 bases matching TRBD2. Specimen: CD4+ or CD8+ T cells sorted from blood, collected in a trial of the OX40 agonist ivuxolimab. Here the CDR3 DNA reads TGTGCCAGCTCACCGGGACTAGCGGGAGCCTACAATGAGCAGTTCTTC. Translation gives CASSPGLAGAYNEQFF.